This T cell receptor beta chain emerged from a study of T cells in localized non-small cell lung cancer. Whole-study findings and limits: Within adjacent lung there appeared a median approximately 58 of the top 100 tumor clones. Uninvolved adjacent lung showed higher T cell clonality than tumor. The study sequenced only one region of the tumor. As a result, intratumor heterogeneity could not be excluded and remains possible.

The CDR3 has 16 amino acids. Per germline, CDR1 LNHDA and CDR2 SQIVND (reference sequence). The V and J ends lost 6 bases and 6 bases respectively, with 20 bases between them. Clones were sequenced by immunoSEQ multiplex PCR, and TCRdb holds only the in-frame ones, with some missing. The sample lists fewer than 2,000 clones; about a quarter were seen once. About this clone: Its antigen is as yet unknown.

Here the sequenced sample was normal lung tissue next to the tumor, taken before any cancer treatment. The gene calls are TRBV19 and TRBJ1-4; D is perhaps TRBD1 (5 bases). This TCR derives from a male donor aged 60 or over with stage I lung adenocarcinoma. The DNA of the CDR3 is TGTGCCAGTAGGAGCCCTTCCGCAGGGCGAGATGAAAAACTGTTTTTT. Translation: CASRSPSAGRDEKLFF.